This TCR beta chain appears in the sequencing data of a study of T cells in Graves' hyperthyroidism and ophthalmopathy. Study outcomes and limitations: Most expanded thyroid clonotypes above 0.001 also appeared in blood.

RNA transcripts yielded amplified TCR beta CDR3 regions. HTBI primers drove first-round RT-PCR of the TCR CDR3. TCRdb re-analysed the multiplex PCR reads in MiXCR, keeping a single row per CDR3 protein. The sample records about 640,000 distinct CDR3 sequences, 45% being singletons. The CDR3 is made up of 14 amino acids. Germline V gene sequence: CDR1 SGHVS, CDR2 FQNEAQ. This clonotype was counted a few times. Its antigen is unidentified. Relative to the germline gene, one junction end is altered; a read error may explain this. Sequenced material: peripheral blood or thyroid tissue (not recorded which). The rearrangement uses TRBV7-8 and TRBJ2-5, with D maybe TRBD1 (5 bases). The source of this sequence is an adult man with Graves' disease, either hyperthyroidism or ophthalmopathy (not recorded which). The CDR3: CASSQEVREETQYF. CDR3 in DNA: TGCGCCAGCAGCCAAGAGGTCAGGGAAGAGACCCAGTACTTC. Combining the CDR3 with reference TRBV7-8 and TRBJ2-5 gives the whole variable domain GAGVSQSPRYKVAKRGQDVALRCDPISGHVSLFWYQQALGQGPEFLTYFQNEAQLDKSGLPSDRFFAERPEGSVSTLKIQRTQQEDSAVYLCASSQEVREETQYFGPGTRLLVL.